Below, 26 T cell receptor beta chains from the same sample are listed, as sequenced in a study of read filtering for tumor transcriptome and immune sequencing. From roughly 400 ng of RNA, a library with molecular barcoded alpha/delta and beta/gamma adaptors was made. TCRdb reanalysed the reads using MiXCR and keeps one entry per CDR3 protein. The sample has 35,000 to 40,000 distinct CDR3 sequences; about 14% are singletons. The sequencing input was a population of CD138-negative cells sorted from bone marrow. These receptor sequences come from a donor at least 40 years old with multiple myeloma.

This clonotype came up many times. The chain carries TRBV29-1 and TRBJ1-2; D uncertain. Germline V gene sequence: CDR1 SQVTM, CDR2 ANQGSEA. The CDR3 covers 12 residues. CDR3 amino acids: CSEWEANYGYTF. CDR3 in DNA: TGCAGTGAATGGGAGGCTAACTATGGCTACACCTTC.

This clonotype showed up many times. The chain recombines TRBV19 with TRBJ1-4; TRBD1 might be the D (5 bases). CDR1 and CDR2 (germline): LNHDA, SQIVND (reference sequence). The CDR3 has 14 amino acids. With 7 bases removed from V and 3 bases from J, the gap between germline ends came to 12 bases. CDR3 in DNA: TGTGCCAGTAAAGGTGGGGGAGCTAATGAAAAACTGTTTTTT. Translating it yields CASKGGGANEKLFF.

Many counts were recorded for this clonotype. The rearrangement links TRBV29-1 to TRBJ2-3; 9 nucleotides align to TRBD1. V lost 8 bases to trimming and J lost 6 bases; unmatched junction nucleotides: 3. CDR3 length: 11 residues. Looked up from germline, CDR1 is SQVTM and CDR2 is ANQGSEA. The CDR3, as DNA: TGCAGCATCGACAGGGGGGATACGCAGTATTTT. Protein sequence: CSIDRGDTQYF.

Many counts were recorded for this clonotype. This chain joins TRBV10-2 and TRBJ2-5; D gene ambiguous. The germline V and J ends were trimmed by 3 bases and 0 bases, with 11 bases remaining between them. The CDR3 totals 15 residues. CDR1 WSHSY and CDR2 SAAADI come from the germline V gene. The CDR3 region has the DNA TGCGCCAGCAGTGACCTGGACGTTGACCAAGAGACCCAGTACTTC. Protein product: CASSDLDVDQETQYF.

This clonotype was recorded many times. This chain links TRBV4-2 with TRBJ2-5, with 13 bases aligning to TRBD2. The CDR3 runs to 15 residues. Unmatched junction bases numbered 4, after V lost 4 bases and J lost 5 bases. Per germline, CDR1 LGHNA and CDR2 YNFKEQ. CDR3 nucleotides: TGTGCCAGCAGCCTGGGACTAGCGGGGACGGAGACCCAGTACTTC. Amino acids: CASSLGLAGTETQYF.

This clonotype was detected many times. The chain employs TRBV20-1 and TRBJ2-3; the D is unclear. Germline loops: CDR1 DFQATT, CDR2 SNEGSKA (reference sequence). Trimming stripped 1 base from V and 0 bases from J, with 8 bases between. The CDR3 is made up of 14 amino acids. The CDR3 DNA is TGCAGTGCTAGAGTCCTATCTAGCACAGATACGCAGTATTTT. Translating gives CSARVLSSTDTQYF.

This clonotype was recorded many times. The chain recombines TRBV6-2 or TRBV6-3 with TRBJ2-7, with TRBD2 matching 7 bases. There are 14 residues in the CDR3. The J segment lost 2 bases and the V segment lost 10 bases, leaving 11 bases of the junction unmatched. Germline V gene lookup returns CDR1 MNHEY and CDR2 SVGEGT. The CDR3 protein is CATIVGGGTYEQYF. As DNA, the CDR3 is TGTGCCACCATTGTTGGCGGGGGAACCTACGAGCAGTACTTC.

This clonotype was observed at least ten times. This chain connects TRBV28 to TRBJ2-7; 8 bases align to TRBD2. The CDR3 is made up of 15 amino acids. Germline V lookup: CDR1 MDHEN, CDR2 SYDVKM. V dropped 4 bases and J dropped 8; count of bases not matched to a gene: 13. In nucleotides, the CDR3 is TGTGCCAGCAGTTCTGACCCGGGGGGGGAAACGAAGCAGTACTTC. Amino acids: CASSSDPGGETKQYF.

This clonotype was picked up many times. The gene calls are TRBV19 and TRBJ1-1, with unresolved D. The germline V gene encodes CDR1 LNHDA and CDR2 SQIVND (reference sequence). This CDR3 has 15 amino acids. V dropped 0 bases and J dropped 1 base, with 9 bases sitting between them. This CDR3 is CASSIEGAANTEAFF. CDR3 DNA sequence: TGTGCCAGTAGTATAGAGGGAGCCGCGAACACTGAAGCTTTCTTT.

This clonotype was recorded many times. The V and J genes are TRBV18 and TRBJ2-2, with D tentatively TRBD1 (6 bases). Germline CDR1 reads KGHSH; CDR2 reads LQKENI. This CDR3 region has 17 residues. The V and J ends lost 2 bases and 0 bases respectively, with 13 bases between them. The chain's CDR3 is CASSPWTGTTNTGELFF. CDR3 DNA: TGTGCCAGCTCACCATGGACCGGGACAACGAACACCGGGGAGCTGTTTTTT.

Details on this clonotype: A much bigger clone sits one base away, suggesting this may be a read error. The chain joins TRBV2 to TRBJ2-1, with 7 bases matching TRBD2. CDR3 length equals 15 residues. CDR1 is SNHLY and CDR2 is FYNNEI in the germline V gene. The CDR3 is CASRKTSFSYNEQLF. As DNA, the CDR3 is TGTGCCAGCAGGAAGACTAGCTTCTCCTACAATGAGCAGCTCTTC.

This clonotype occurred many times. The chain recombines TRBV27 with TRBJ2-5; 10 nucleotides align to TRBD1. CDR1 is MNHEY and CDR2 is SMNVEV in the germline V gene (reference sequence). There are 15 residues in the CDR3. V gave up 5 bases and J gave up 4 bases; unmatched junction bases: 7. The CDR3: CASSPRQGARETQYF. CDR3 DNA sequence: TGTGCCAGCAGTCCAAGACAGGGGGCCCGAGAGACCCAGTACTTC.

A remark on this clonotype: This may be a read error: a much more frequent sequence differs by one nucleotide. This chain uses TRBV4-1 with TRBJ2-2, with TRBD1 matching 7 bases. CDR3 size: 15 residues. Germline-derived CDR1 and CDR2 are MGHRA and YSYEKL. CDR3 region: CASSQVFEGAGELLF. CDR3 DNA sequence: TGCGCCAGCAGCCAAGTTTTTGAGGGGGCCGGGGAGCTGCTTTTT.

This clonotype was counted at least ten times. This chain uses TRBV7-6 with TRBJ2-3; no clear D gene. V lost 4 bases and J lost 5, with 10 bases in between. CDR3 length: 13 residues. The germline V gene encodes CDR1 SGHVS and CDR2 FNYEAQ. In DNA form, the CDR3 reads TGTGCCAGCAGCTCCCTTCCCGTAGATACGCAGTATTTT. Its translation: CASSSLPVDTQYF.

This chain links TRBV18 with TRBJ2-1, with a tentative D call TRBD1 (6 bases). The germline CDR1 and CDR2 sequences are KGHSH and LQKENI. Between the trimmed V and J ends, which lost 4 bases and 0 bases, there was a span of 13 bases. The CDR3 has 16 residues. CDR3 nucleotides: TGTGCCAGCTCACTTCTCAGGGGCGTCTCCTACAATGAGCAGTTCTTC. Translated, it gives CASSLLRGVSYNEQFF.

A note on this clonotype: A much more abundant neighbour one base away suggests this may be a read error. This CDR3 is CASSLSRLADTQYF. The CDR3 bases are TGTGCCAGCAGTTTAAGCCGACTAGCTGATACGCAGTATTTT. The chain couples TRBV27 to TRBJ2-3; 7 positions agree with TRBD2. J lost 6 bases, V lost 2 bases, and 5 bases had no gene match. CDR1 and CDR2 (germline): MNHEY, SMNVEV (reference sequence). This CDR3 has 14 amino acids.

Of note for this clonotype: This likely came from a read error, as a far larger clone is one base away. The V call is TRBV6-5, the J call TRBJ1-5; tentatively, D is TRBD1 (6 bases). The germline gives CDR1 MNHEY, CDR2 SVGAGI. This CDR3 region has 13 residues. CDR3 coding DNA: TGTACCAGCGCCTACAGGGACAATCAGCCCCAGCATTTT. Translated, it gives CTSAYRDNQPQHF.

Ten or more counts support this clonotype. This rearrangement joins TRBV28 to TRBJ2-5; D is perhaps TRBD1 or TRBD2 (5 bases each). Trimming removed 4 bases from V and 5 bases from J, with 14 bases in between. The CDR3 extends over 14 amino acids. The germline gives CDR1 MDHEN, CDR2 SYDVKM. The CDR3 coding sequence is TGTGCCAGCAGTTCTCCCCAGGGACGGGAGACCCAGTACTTC. Translation: CASSSPQGRETQYF.

In this sample, this clonotype turned up a few times. Given a much more abundant clone one base away, this may be a read error. J is TRBJ1-2 and V is TRBV2; D is uncertain. The V end lost 8 bases, the J end lost 4 bases, and 17 bases lay between the germline ends. This CDR3 has 14 residues. The germline V gene has CDR1 SNHLY and CDR2 FYNNEI. The CDR3 is CASGLPPNLYGYTF. CDR3 sequence (DNA): TGTGCCAGCGGGCTACCACCGAACCTCTATGGCTACACCTTC.

By its share, this clonotype is medium-sized. The rearrangement links TRBV20-1 to TRBJ2-1; possible D gene TRBD2, 7 bases. CDR3 size: 14 residues. Germline-derived CDR1 and CDR2 are DFQATT and SNEGSKA (reference sequence). V lost 5 bases, J lost 6 bases, and 17 bases lay in between. Written as DNA, the CDR3 is TGCAGTGCTCGACCTCCGGGGGGCCGCAATGAGCAGTTCTTC. It codes for CSARPPGGRNEQFF.

This clonotype was seen many times. The V call is TRBV2, the J call TRBJ2-7, with TRBD1 identical over 7 bases. The CDR3 runs to 15 residues. V gave up 9 bases and J gave up 3 bases; unmatched junction bases: 14. Germline V gene data show CDR1 as SNHLY and CDR2 as FYNNEI. The CDR3 region has the DNA TGTGCCAGTAATCTAAGGGACAGCCTCGGCTACGAGCAGTACTTC. Amino acids: CASNLRDSLGYEQYF.

The sample holds many counts of this clonotype. This chain uses TRBV7-2 with TRBJ2-1, with a weak D call TRBD1 (5 bases). There are 15 residues in the CDR3. The V end lost 5 bases, the J end lost 3 bases, and 14 bases lay between the germline ends. CDR1 SGHTA and CDR2 FQGNSA come from the germline V gene. The CDR3 nucleotides are TGTGCCAGCAGCCCCTTTTGGACACTCTACAATGAGCAGTTCTTC. Translated: CASSPFWTLYNEQFF. Together with reference TRBV7-2 and TRBJ2-1, the CDR3 gives the full variable domain: GAGVSQSPSNKVTEKGKDVELRCDPISGHTALYWYRQSLGQGLEFLIYFQGNSAPDKSGLPSDRFSAERTGGSVSTLTIQRTQQEDSAVYLCASSPFWTLYNEQFFGPGTRLTVL.

This chain uses TRBV28 with TRBJ2-2, with 11 nucleotides matching TRBD2. Trimming took 4 bases from V and 3 from J; bases not matched to a gene: 4. CDR3 size: 16 residues. Per the germline V gene, CDR1 is MDHEN and CDR2 is SYDVKM. The CDR3 protein is CASSSPTSGDTGELFF. In nucleotides, the CDR3 is TGTGCCAGCAGTTCACCGACTAGCGGGGACACCGGGGAGCTGTTTTTT. The variable domain in full, completed from reference TRBV28 and TRBJ2-2, reads DVKVTQSSRYLVKRTGEKVFLECVQDMDHENMFWYRQDPGLGLRLIYFSYDVKMKEKGDIPEGYSVSREKKERFSLILESASTNQTSMYLCASSSPTSGDTGELFFGEGSRLTVL.

This clonotype was recorded at least ten times. The J gene is TRBJ2-3, the V gene TRBV12-5, with 8 nucleotides matching TRBD2. The germline CDR1 and CDR2 sequences are LGHNT and FRNRAP. The length of the CDR3 is 15 residues. The V and J ends lost 7 bases and 2 bases, in that order; junction bases with no gene match: 8. This CDR3 is CASAVAGLYTDTQYF. The CDR3 region has the DNA TGTGCTAGTGCGGTAGCGGGACTTTACACAGATACGCAGTATTTT.

This clonotype was seen at least ten times. The CDR3 bases are TGTGCCAGCAGTTTAGGCAGGGGATCCGGGGCCAACGTCCTGACTTTC. Its translation: CASSLGRGSGANVLTF. The chain uses TRBV28 and TRBJ2-6; D is possibly TRBD1 (6 bases). The V end was cut by 2 bases, the J end by 4 bases, with 12 bases between. The CDR3 has 16 amino acids. The germline CDR1 and CDR2 sequences are MDHEN and SYDVKM. Variable domain in full (rest from reference TRBV28 and TRBJ2-6): DVKVTQSSRYLVKRTGEKVFLECVQDMDHENMFWYRQDPGLGLRLIYFSYDVKMKEKGDIPEGYSVSREKKERFSLILESASTNQTSMYLCASSLGRGSGANVLTFGAGSRLTVL.

In its sample, this clonotype was seen many times. This chain connects TRBV2 to TRBJ1-5; D might be TRBD1 (6 bases). Per the germline V gene, CDR1 is SNHLY and CDR2 is FYNNEI. Trimming removed 6 bases at V and 6 bases at J, with 15 bases between. The CDR3 is 14 residues long. CDR3 in DNA: TGTGCCAGCAGGAGGGACATCGACAGTCAGCCCCAGCATTTT. This gives the protein CASRRDIDSQPQHF. Using reference TRBV2 and TRBJ1-5 for the parts outside the CDR3, the full variable domain is EPEVTQTPSHQVTQMGQEVILRCVPISNHLYFYWYRQILGQKVEFLVSFYNNEISEKSEIFDDQFSVERPDGSNFTLKIRSTKLEDSAMYFCASRRDIDSQPQHFGDGTRLSIL.